The clone carrying this TCR beta chain was detected ten times or more. Its matching antigen is unknown. This specimen belongs to a study of breast tumors, draining lymph nodes, adjacent tissues. TCRdb reprocessed the multiplex PCR reads with MiXCR, giving one entry per CDR3 protein. The sample yields about 110,000 distinct CDR3 sequences, less than 40% seen once. Whole-study findings and limits: That most tumor T cells come from lymph nodes remained unproven. Compared with lymph nodes, tumors were less diverse; compared with nontumor tissue, more. Data fit most tumor T cells coming from lymph node, expanding in tumor.

Axillary draining lymph nodes of breast cancer patients supplied the node samples. Deletions cut 4 bases from V and 1 base from J, with 26 bases between. The CDR3 contains 19 residues. Germline CDR1 reads SGHRS; CDR2 reads YFSETQ. The receptor comes from a female donor with breast cancer. Some clones in this sample may be carry-over from other donors' samples. The sample was axillary lymph node tissue. V usage is TRBV5-1 and J usage is TRBJ2-5; D might be TRBD1 or TRBD2, each matching 5 bases. The CDR3 loop is CASSLYPDLLRGVQETQYF. The CDR3, as DNA: TGCGCCAGCAGCCTATACCCCGATTTGTTAAGGGGAGTCCAAGAGACCCAGTACTTC.